One sample yielded the 21 T cell receptor beta chains listed below, sequenced in a study of Graves' ophthalmopathy and Graves' hyperthyroidism. RNA served as the template for amplifying TCR beta CDR3 regions. Following a first-round RT-PCR that used HTBI primers, a second-round multiplex PCR was carried out. Each CDR3 protein gets one entry after TCRdb re-called the multiplex PCR reads with MiXCR. Altogether about 480,000 distinct CDR3 sequences are present, 13% to 15% being singletons, with the ten largest covering about 10%. Sequencing input: blood. The receptors come from a woman aged 25 to 39 with Graves' ophthalmopathy.

The V gene is TRBV6-5, the J gene TRBJ1-2; maybe TRBD1 (6 bases). In germline, CDR1 is MNHEY, CDR2 SVGAGI. Trimming shortened V by 2 bases and J by 7 bases, and 14 bases separated the two germline ends. This CDR3 contains 14 residues. The CDR3 loop reads CASSYLRQDAGYTF. The CDR3 DNA is TGTGCCAGCAGTTACCTCCGACAGGACGCTGGCTACACCTTC.

This clonotype has just a few counts. Possible read error: a much larger clone is one base away. This sequence joins TRBV12-3 or TRBV12-4 and TRBJ1-1; 8 bases fit TRBD1. The CDR3 runs to 14 residues. The ends lost 5 bases at V and 4 bases at J; junction bases unmatched: 6. For the CDR3, the DNA is TGTGCCAGCAGTCCAGGGGGCTCGGTCACTGAAGCTTTCTTT. Amino acids: CASSPGGSVTEAFF.

This clonotype was recorded a few times. The chain has TRBV30 and TRBJ2-2; a weak D match, TRBD2 (6 bases). V lost 1 base and J 7 bases, leaving 16 bases between the germline ends. This CDR3 contains 15 residues. Per the germline V gene, CDR1 is GTSNPN and CDR2 is SVGIG (reference sequence). The CDR3 protein is CAWSGGRPRGGELFF. The CDR3 DNA sequence: TGTGCCTGGAGTGGGGGGAGGCCCCGGGGCGGGGAGCTGTTTTTT.

This clonotype was detected ten times or more. The chain recombines TRBV27 with TRBJ1-5, with D tentatively TRBD1 (6 bases). Germline V gives CDR1 MNHEY, CDR2 SMNVEV (reference sequence). Trimming left V 1 base short and J 6 bases short, with 19 bases between. The CDR3 spans 17 residues. The CDR3 loop is CASSLYAPGEWGQPQHF. In DNA, the CDR3 is TGTGCCAGCAGTTTATACGCACCAGGGGAATGGGGTCAGCCCCAGCATTTT.

Many counts were recorded for this clonotype. This rearrangement joins TRBV7-2 to TRBJ1-1; D is ambiguous. Germline values: CDR1 SGHTA, CDR2 FQGNSA. Trimming pared 4 bases from V and 5 bases from J, leaving 11 bases between. This CDR3 spans 13 amino acids. The CDR3 DNA reads as TGTGCCAGCAGCTCTACAAGTAGGACTGAAGCTTTCTTT. Protein product: CASSSTSRTEAFF.

V usage is TRBV7-2 and J usage is TRBJ1-2; no clear D gene. V was trimmed by 2 bases and J by 2 bases, leaving 21 bases between them. The CDR3 has 18 amino acids. Germline CDR1 reads SGHTA; CDR2 reads FQGNSA. CDR3 in amino acids: CASSLRRHSHSDNYGYTF. The CDR3, as DNA: TGTGCCAGCAGCTTACGCCGGCATTCGCACAGCGACAACTATGGCTACACCTTC.

As for this clonotype: A much bigger clone sits one base away, suggesting this may be a read error. The chain links TRBV2 to TRBJ1-1; a possible D gene is TRBD1 (5 bases). The length of the CDR3 is 14 residues. V was pared by 3 bases and J by 0 bases, with 8 bases between. Germline V gives CDR1 SNHLY, CDR2 FYNNEI. For the CDR3, the DNA is TGTGCCAGCAGTGAGGTCAGGGTGAACACTGAAGCTTTCTTT. Protein sequence: CASSEVRVNTEAFF.

This clonotype was seen repeatedly, ten times or more. This sequence joins TRBV12-3 or TRBV12-4 and TRBJ1-3, with D tentatively TRBD1 (5 bases). The ends were cut back, 5 bases at V and 2 bases at J, with 10 bases in the middle. The length of the CDR3 is 14 residues. This CDR3 is CASSPGRAGNTIYF. DNA for the CDR3: TGTGCCAGCAGTCCCGGCAGGGCTGGAAACACCATATATTTT.

J is TRBJ1-1 and V is TRBV18, with a possible D match to TRBD1 (6 bases). Germline CDR1 and CDR2: KGHSH and LQKENI. There are 13 residues in the CDR3. Trimming pared 8 bases from V and 6 bases from J, leaving 16 bases between. The DNA of the CDR3 is TGTGCCAGCACCCAACAGGGAGTTCCTGAAGCTTTCTTT. Encoded protein: CASTQQGVPEAFF.

This clonotype has at least ten counts. The V call is TRBV10-3, the J call TRBJ1-6; 10 bases line up with TRBD1. The CDR3 covers 15 residues. With 1 base clipped from V and 8 bases from J, the junction kept 2 bases outside the gene matches. Germline V gene sequence: CDR1 ENHRY, CDR2 SYGVKD. CDR3 coding DNA: TGTGCCATCAGTGAGTTTGGGACAGGGGATTCACCCCTCCACTTT. It yields the protein CAISEFGTGDSPLHF.

Only a few counts were recorded for this clonotype. CDR3 nucleotides: TGTGCCAGCAGTTTAAGGAGGGAGATCCCTTTCTTT. Protein product: CASSLRREIPFF. V usage is TRBV28 and J usage is TRBJ1-1; no clear D. V was clipped by 2 bases and J by 12 bases, with 13 bases between them. CDR1 is MDHEN, CDR2 SYDVKM, per germline. CDR3 length: 12 residues.

This clonotype was detected only a few times. A much more abundant neighbour one base away suggests this may be a read error. This rearrangement joins TRBV19 to TRBJ1-1; D possibly corresponds to TRBD1 (5 bases). Per the germline V gene, CDR1 is LNHDA and CDR2 is SQIVND (reference sequence). The CDR3 has 14 amino acids. Here the CDR3 DNA reads TGTGCCAGTAGTATACTCGGGGCATCGACTGAAGCTTGCTTT. Protein: CASSILGASTEACF.

In the case of this clonotype: A much larger clone lies one base from this, so it may be a read error. The rearrangement links TRBV6-5 to TRBJ2-5, with D tentatively TRBD2 (5 bases). Trimming left V 4 bases short and J 1 base short, with 16 bases between. Germline loops: CDR1 MNHEY, CDR2 SVGAGI. This CDR3 has 16 residues. CDR3 loop: CASSSRDGGFQETQYF. CDR3 DNA sequence: TGTGCCAGCAGTTCCCGGGATGGTGGGTTCCAAGAGACCCAGTACTTC.

The CDR3 DNA reads as TGTGCCTCGGCCTCCGAAGAGACCCAGTACTTC. This sequence encodes CASASEETQYF. This sequence joins TRBV7-6 and TRBJ2-5; D gene ambiguous. Germline CDR1 SGHVS, CDR2 FNYEAQ. The CDR3 extends over 11 amino acids. Trimming took off 11 bases at V and 3 bases at J, with 10 bases between the two ends.

This clonotype was detected ten times or more. The rearrangement joins TRBV28 to TRBJ1-5; D is unclear. The CDR3 has 16 amino acids. Trimming took off 6 bases at V and 1 base at J, with 16 bases between the two ends. Germline V lookup: CDR1 MDHEN, CDR2 SYDVKM. In DNA form, the CDR3 reads TGTGCCAGCAGCGCAAAGTGGATAGGAAGCAATCAGCCCCAGCATTTT. Translated, it gives CASSAKWIGSNQPQHF.

As concerns this clonotype: A much larger clonotype is one base distant, so this may be a read error. This rearrangement joins TRBV5-5 to TRBJ1-2; D gene unclear. From germline, CDR1 is SGHKS and CDR2 YYEKEE (reference sequence). The V gene lost 9 bases and the J gene lost 2 bases, with 17 bases spanning the gap. The length of the CDR3 is 14 residues. CDR3 DNA: TGTGCCATCAGACCAGAGAGGGCCAACTATGGCTACACCTTC. Protein sequence: CAIRPERANYGYTF.

This clonotype has ten or more counts. The chain has TRBV4-2 and TRBJ2-7; 8 bases are shared with TRBD2. CDR1 is LGHNA and CDR2 is YNFKEQ in the germline V gene. Trimming removed 4 bases from V and 3 bases from J; junction bases left unmatched: 17. This CDR3 spans 18 amino acids. CDR3 amino acids: CASSLPAGKAGDIYEQYF. CDR3 nucleotides: TGTGCCAGCAGCCTACCGGCGGGGAAAGCGGGAGATATCTACGAGCAGTACTTC.

This clonotype showed up many times. Relative to the germline gene, one junction end is altered; a read error may explain this. The chain uses TRBV27 and TRBJ1-5, with TRBD1 matching 7 bases. CDR3 length: 15 residues. CDR1 is MNHEY, CDR2 SMNVEV, per germline (reference sequence). DNA of the CDR3: TGTGCCAGCAGTCTATCCCGGACAGGCCATCAGCCCCAGCATTTT. Translation: CASSLSRTGHQPQHF.

This clonotype has at least ten counts. The rearrangement joins TRBV12-3 or TRBV12-4 to TRBJ1-5; D unresolved. The CDR3 has 14 amino acids. V was clipped by 3 bases and J by 7 bases, with 13 bases between them. As DNA, the CDR3 is TGTGCCAGCAGTTTTCAAGTAGGTCCACAGCCCCAGCATTTT. Its translation: CASSFQVGPQPQHF.

This clonotype has a count of ten or more. J is TRBJ1-5 and V is TRBV6-2 or TRBV6-3; the match to TRBD1 covers 7 bases. From germline, CDR1 is MNHEY and CDR2 SVGEGT. The CDR3 is 18 residues long. The V gene end was trimmed by 6 bases and the J gene end by 0 bases; junction bases not matched to a gene: 14. The CDR3 sequence is CASSGFGTDYYSNQPQHF. Here the CDR3 DNA reads TGTGCCAGCAGCGGTTTCGGGACAGATTATTATAGCAATCAGCCCCAGCATTTT.

This clonotype was detected many times. The chain has TRBV28 and TRBJ1-1, with a possible D match to TRBD1 (5 bases). Trimming left V 2 bases short and J 4 bases short, with 14 bases between. The CDR3 spans 15 residues. Germline V gives CDR1 MDHEN, CDR2 SYDVKM. CDR3 bases: TGTGCCAGCAGTTTAGAGGGGACGTCGCGCACTGAAGCTTTCTTT. It is translated as CASSLEGTSRTEAFF.